The 32 T cell receptor beta chains below come from one sample, sequenced in a study of T cells after posttransplantation cyclophosphamide. Clones were read by immunoSEQ multiplex PCR, and TCRdb kept only the in-frame ones, dropping some. The sample records about 47,000 clones, 92% being singletons. The sequenced material came from PBMCs. The receptor source for this set is a woman aged 45-60 years in good health and a related stem cell transplant donor.

The chain couples TRBV19 to TRBJ1-1; D unclear. CDR3 length: 15 residues. V was pared by 7 bases and J by 1 base, with 16 bases between. Germline CDR1 and CDR2: LNHDA and SQIVND (reference sequence). CDR3 region: CASTRASGRNTEAFF. The CDR3 DNA is TGTGCCAGTACCCGGGCATCGGGGAGGAACACTGAAGCTTTCTTT. Using reference TRBV19 and TRBJ1-1 for the parts outside the CDR3, the full variable domain is DGGITQSPKYLFRKEGQNVTLSCEQNLNHDAMYWYRQDPGQGLRLIYYSQIVNDFQKGDIAEGYSVSREKKESFPLTVTSAQKNPTAFYLCASTRASGRNTEAFFGQGTRLTVV.

This chain connects TRBV30 to TRBJ1-1; a possible D gene is TRBD1 (5 bases). With 5 bases removed from V and 7 bases from J, the gap between germline ends came to 20 bases. Germline CDR1 is GTSNPN and CDR2 is SVGIG (reference sequence). CDR3 length: 14 residues. Here the CDR3 reads CAWAVGGGGGEAFF. For the CDR3, the DNA is TGTGCCTGGGCCGTCGGGGGGGGAGGCGGTGAAGCTTTCTTT. Full variable domain (outside the CDR3, taken from reference TRBV30 and TRBJ1-1): SQTIHQWPATLVQPVGSPLSLECTVEGTSNPNLYWYRQAAGRGLQLLFYSVGIGQISSEVPQNLSASRPQDRQFILSSKKLLLSDSGFYLCAWAVGGGGGEAFFGQGTRLTVV.

The chain couples TRBV5-6 to TRBJ2-7, with TRBD2 as a possible D gene (7 bases). V was trimmed by 4 bases and J by 0 bases, leaving 14 bases between them. In germline, CDR1 is SGHDT, CDR2 YYEEEE. CDR3 length equals 15 residues. The CDR3 region has the DNA TGTGCCAGCAGCAGGAGGGGGGGGGTCTCCTACGAGCAGTACTTC. Translating gives CASSRRGGVSYEQYF.

The V call is TRBV6-1, the J call TRBJ2-7, with 8 bases identical to TRBD2. CDR1 is MNHNS, CDR2 SASEGT, per germline. CDR3 size: 14 residues. The V segment lost 3 bases and the J segment 7 bases; nucleotides outside the gene matches: 8. CDR3 in amino acids: CASSDRGGLWEQYF. DNA of the CDR3: TGTGCCAGCAGTGACCGGGGGGGACTTTGGGAGCAGTACTTC.

This sequence joins TRBV6-1 and TRBJ1-2, with TRBD1 identical over 8 bases. The CDR3 loop spans 15 amino acids. Germline trimming cut 6 bases from V and 6 bases from J; bases unmatched to any gene: 12. Germline-derived CDR1 and CDR2 are MNHNS and SASEGT. CDR3 region: CASSGKLTGGDGYTF. Written as DNA, the CDR3 is TGTGCCAGCAGCGGCAAACTCACAGGGGGGGATGGCTACACCTTC.

V and J are TRBV12-5 and TRBJ1-2; 10 bases map to TRBD1. V trimming: 6 bases; J trimming: 7 bases; junction bases outside the gene matches: 8. The CDR3 is made up of 14 amino acids. Per the germline V gene, CDR1 is LGHNT and CDR2 is FRNRAP. The chain's CDR3 is CASGGGQGSFGYTF. The CDR3 region has the DNA TGTGCTAGTGGCGGGGGACAGGGGAGTTTTGGCTACACCTTC.

The genes are TRBV5-6 and TRBJ1-5; the D gene is possibly TRBD1 (6 bases). Germline V gene sequence: CDR1 SGHDT, CDR2 YYEEEE. Trimming shortened V by 2 bases and J by 5 bases, and 20 bases separated the two germline ends. This CDR3 contains 17 residues. CDR3 sequence reads: CASSFGYAGAEDQPQHF. Here the CDR3 DNA reads TGTGCCAGCAGCTTCGGGTACGCAGGGGCAGAGGATCAGCCCCAGCATTTT.

V is TRBV5-1 and J is TRBJ1-4; 12 nucleotides agree with TRBD1. Germline-derived CDR1 and CDR2 are SGHRS and YFSETQ. CDR3 length: 14 residues. Trimming at V came to 4 bases and at J to 8 bases, leaving 3 bases not matched to a gene. CDR3 in DNA: TGCGCCAGCAGCATCGGGACAGGGGGCGAAAAACTGTTTTTT. It encodes CASSIGTGGEKLFF.

The genes are TRBV6-5 and TRBJ1-2; 10 positions agree with TRBD1. This CDR3 is 13 amino acids long. Germline V gene sequence: CDR1 MNHEY, CDR2 SVGAGI. V was pared by 2 bases and J by 10 bases, with 4 bases of the junction left unmatched. CDR3: CASSYPGTGDYTF. The CDR3 DNA reads TGTGCCAGCAGTTACCCCGGGACAGGGGACTACACCTTC.

The chain has TRBV10-3 and TRBJ2-3, with 9 bases identical to TRBD2. V shed 5 bases, J shed 0 bases, and the junction held 3 bases outside the gene matches. Germline lookup yields CDR1 ENHRY and CDR2 SYGVKD. This CDR3 spans 15 amino acids. CDR3 coding DNA: TGTGCCATCAGTCGACTAGCGGAAAGCACAGATACGCAGTATTTT. Translated: CAISRLAESTDTQYF.

The gene calls are TRBV29-1 and TRBJ1-1, with TRBD1 identical over 12 bases. Germline V gene data show CDR1 as SQVTM and CDR2 as ANQGSEA. The CDR3 totals 15 residues. The V gene end was trimmed by 7 bases and the J gene end by 3 bases; junction bases not matched to a gene: 9. As DNA, the CDR3 is TGCAGCGCAATAGGGACAGGGGGCCAGGACACTGAAGCTTTCTTT. It encodes CSAIGTGGQDTEAFF.

J is TRBJ2-5 and V is TRBV5-6; 11 nucleotides align to TRBD2. The ends lost 4 bases at V and 2 bases at J; junction bases unmatched: 7. Germline CDR1 and CDR2: SGHDT and YYEEEE. The CDR3 totals 16 residues. CDR3 sequence (DNA): TGTGCCAGCAGCCTAATAGCGGGGGGGGTTCAAGAGACCCAGTACTTC. This sequence encodes CASSLIAGGVQETQYF.

The chain has TRBV6-4 and TRBJ2-2; D may be TRBD1 (6 bases). V was cut by 10 bases and J by 2 bases, with 17 bases left in between. The CDR3 is 15 residues long. Germline values: CDR1 MRHNA, CDR2 SNTAGT. The CDR3 loop reads CATATGAENTGELFF. Written as DNA, the CDR3 is TGTGCCACCGCGACAGGAGCGGAAAACACCGGGGAGCTGTTTTTT.

Remarks on this clone: A junction boundary mismatches the germline segment, possibly from a read error. The V gene is TRBV7-7, the J gene TRBJ2-3; TRBD2 agrees at 9 bases. CDR1 and CDR2 from the germline V gene are SSHAT and FNYEAQ (reference sequence). The CDR3 spans 18 residues. The DNA for the CDR3 is TGTGCTAGCAGCCCTCTCGCGGGAGGGACCCCTAGCACAGATACGCAGTATTTT. Its translation is CASSPLAGGTPSTDTQYF.

This chain links TRBV29-1 with TRBJ1-4, with D unclear. V was clipped by 7 bases and J by 6 bases, with 15 bases between them. Germline-derived CDR1 and CDR2 are SQVTM and ANQGSEA. This CDR3 has 13 amino acids. The CDR3 is CSANPGGDEKLFF. In DNA, the CDR3 is TGCAGCGCAAACCCGGGTGGCGATGAAAAACTGTTTTTT.

This chain links TRBV11-2 with TRBJ2-3; D possibly corresponds to TRBD2 (5 bases). Germline V lookup: CDR1 SGHAT, CDR2 FQNNGV. There are 15 residues in the CDR3. V lost 0 bases and J lost 4, with 11 bases in between. CDR3 sequence (DNA): TGTGCCAGCAGCTTAGAAGGTAGCGATCCAGATACGCAGTATTTT. Protein: CASSLEGSDPDTQYF.

V usage is TRBV5-1 and J usage is TRBJ1-4; D unresolved. Germline CDR1 reads SGHRS; CDR2 reads YFSETQ. The CDR3 length is 14 residues. V lost 2 bases to trimming and J lost 2 bases, with 7 bases between them. The CDR3 sequence is CASSLSGTNEKLFF. CDR3 nucleotides: TGCGCCAGCAGCTTAAGCGGGACTAATGAAAAACTGTTTTTT.

This clone was seen a single time. The chain joins TRBV9 to TRBJ2-5; 10 bases agree with TRBD1. Germline assignment: CDR1 SGDLS and CDR2 YYNGEE. With V trimmed by 4 bases and J by 1 base, 4 bases remained unmatched. CDR3 length: 15 amino acids. The CDR3 bases are TGTGCCAGCAGCCCTCGGGACAGGGGCCAAGAGACCCAGTACTTC. This codes for CASSPRDRGQETQYF.

The chain carries TRBV18 and TRBJ1-2; D is unclear. The CDR3 totals 13 residues. V was cut by 6 bases and J by 2 bases, with 10 bases left in between. Germline V lookup: CDR1 KGHSH, CDR2 LQKENI. In nucleotides, the CDR3 is TGTGCCAGCTCCCTCCAGCGAAACTATGGCTACACCTTC. It specifies CASSLQRNYGYTF.

This clone was counted a single time. The J gene is TRBJ2-1, the V gene TRBV2; 7 bases align to TRBD1. Per the germline V gene, CDR1 is SNHLY and CDR2 is FYNNEI. The CDR3 totals 14 residues. J was trimmed by 1 base and V by 3 bases; bases with no gene match: 0. The CDR3 reads CASSEDRSYNEQFF. The DNA of the CDR3 is TGTGCCAGCAGTGAGGACAGGTCCTACAATGAGCAGTTCTTC. Using reference TRBV2 and TRBJ2-1 for the parts outside the CDR3, the full variable domain is EPEVTQTPSHQVTQMGQEVILRCVPISNHLYFYWYRQILGQKVEFLVSFYNNEISEKSEIFDDQFSVERPDGSNFTLKIRSTKLEDSAMYFCASSEDRSYNEQFFGPGTRLTVL.

With regard to this clone: This CDR3 is missing its conserved last phenylalanine or tryptophan, likely due to a read error. This chain joins TRBV6-6 and TRBJ1-2; D not certain. The length of the CDR3 is 13 residues. CDR1 and CDR2 (germline): MNHNY, SVGAGI (reference sequence). Trimming took 8 bases from V and 8 from J, leaving 18 bases between them. The CDR3 nucleotides are TGTGCCAGCCACGACCCATCGATAAGGGGCTACACCCTC. Its protein is CASHDPSIRGYTL.

J is TRBJ2-7 and V is TRBV6-5; D perhaps matches TRBD2 (6 bases). This CDR3 has 15 residues. Trimming removed 10 bases from V and 2 bases from J, with 21 bases in between. CDR1 and CDR2 (germline): MNHEY, SVGAGI. CDR3 residues: CATHEGGAGPYEQYF. Here the CDR3 DNA reads TGTGCCACCCATGAAGGCGGGGCGGGTCCCTACGAGCAGTACTTC.

This clone was observed once. The J gene is TRBJ1-5, the V gene TRBV25-1; D gene unclear. V lost 2 bases, J lost 1 base, and 6 bases lay in between. In germline, CDR1 is MGHDK, CDR2 SYGVNS. CDR3 length: 14 residues. The CDR3 is CASSEGQSNQPQHF. CDR3 DNA: TGTGCCAGCAGTGAAGGGCAGAGCAATCAGCCCCAGCATTTT.

The chain employs TRBV19 and TRBJ1-1, with 9 bases lining up with TRBD1. CDR3 length: 14 residues. J was trimmed by 1 base and V by 7 bases; bases with no gene match: 4. Germline V gene lookup returns CDR1 LNHDA and CDR2 SQIVND (reference sequence). The CDR3 here is CASTLGQGNTEAFF. CDR3 nucleotide sequence: TGTGCCAGTACCTTGGGACAGGGGAACACTGAAGCTTTCTTT.

The rearrangement links TRBV12-5 to TRBJ1-1, with D possibly TRBD1 on 5 matching bases. V lost 0 bases, J lost 1 base, and 18 bases lay in between. Germline CDR1 is LGHNT and CDR2 is FRNRAP. There are 18 residues in the CDR3. The CDR3 is CASGLVLSGLPPNTEAFF. In DNA form, the CDR3 reads TGTGCTAGTGGTTTGGTATTATCGGGACTACCACCGAACACTGAAGCTTTCTTT.

The gene calls are TRBV2 and TRBJ2-5; 11 bases agree with TRBD1. J lost 5 bases, V lost 5 bases, and 4 bases had no gene match. This CDR3 spans 14 amino acids. Germline CDR1 reads SNHLY; CDR2 reads FYNNEI. CDR3 in amino acids: CASSRTGGEETQYF. In DNA, the CDR3 is TGTGCCAGCAGTCGGACAGGGGGCGAGGAGACCCAGTACTTC.

The chain is built from TRBV9 and TRBJ2-1; D might be TRBD2 (6 bases). CDR1 is SGDLS and CDR2 is YYNGEE in the germline V gene. V lost 1 base and J lost 1, with 12 bases in between. This CDR3 is built from 16 residues. CDR3 sequence: CASSVIDGRSYNEQFF. In nucleotides, the CDR3 is TGTGCCAGCAGCGTAATTGATGGGAGGTCCTACAATGAGCAGTTCTTC. The entire variable domain, with the rest obtained from reference TRBV9 and TRBJ2-1, is as follows: DSGVTQTPKHLITATGQRVTLRCSPRSGDLSVYWYQQSLDQGLQFLIQYYNGEERAKGNILERFSAQQFPDLHSELNLSSLELGDSALYFCASSVIDGRSYNEQFFGPGTRLTVL.

The chain is built from TRBV11-2 and TRBJ2-5, with TRBD2 matching over 10 bases. The trim removed 7 bases at V and 7 bases at J, leaving 15 bases unmatched. Germline V gene lookup returns CDR1 SGHAT and CDR2 FQNNGV. The CDR3 spans 16 residues. In DNA form, the CDR3 reads TGTGCCAGCAATCCGGTAGCGGGGGGTCACGAATGGACCCAGTACTTC. This sequence encodes CASNPVAGGHEWTQYF.

The chain carries TRBV6-5 and TRBJ2-7, with D tentatively TRBD2 (6 bases). The CDR3 length is 13 residues. V was cut by 2 bases and J by 5 bases, with 10 bases left in between. Germline V lookup: CDR1 MNHEY, CDR2 SVGAGI. CDR3 loop: CASSYLREDEQYF. CDR3 nucleotide sequence: TGTGCCAGCAGTTACCTCAGGGAGGACGAGCAGTACTTC.

This chain links TRBV5-1 with TRBJ1-1; D gene uncertain. The CDR3 contains 18 residues. Trimming removed 0 bases from V and 1 base from J, with 19 bases in between. Germline-derived CDR1 and CDR2 are SGHRS and YFSETQ. In DNA, the CDR3 is TGCGCCAGCAGCTTGGCAGGCAGCAAGCTAAATCCGAACACTGAAGCTTTCTTT. This gives the protein CASSLAGSKLNPNTEAFF. The whole variable domain, filled in from reference TRBV5-1 and TRBJ1-1, reads KAGVTQTPRYLIKTRGQQVTLSCSPISGHRSVSWYQQTPGQGLQFLFEYFSETQRNKGNFPGRFSGRQFSNSRSEMNVSTLELGDSALYLCASSLAGSKLNPNTEAFFGQGTRLTVV.

On this clone itself: At one of its ends the junction is not consistent with the germline gene, which may arise from a read error. The V call is TRBV4-2, the J call TRBJ1-2, with D perhaps matching TRBD1 (6 bases). Germline CDR1 LGHNA, CDR2 YNFKEQ. This CDR3 has 14 amino acids. The CDR3 DNA is TGTGCCAGCACCCAATCGGGGGGGGCGGATGGCTACACCTTC. This codes for CASTQSGGADGYTF.

The genes are TRBV6-5 and TRBJ2-1, with 9 bases identical to TRBD2. This CDR3 has 15 amino acids. CDR1 is MNHEY, CDR2 SVGAGI, per germline. V lost 2 bases and J lost 4; bases outside the gene matches: 3. The CDR3 nucleotides are TGTGCCAGCAGTTACAGCGGGGGGCTTTACAATGAGCAGTTCTTC. Protein sequence: CASSYSGGLYNEQFF.